This T cell receptor (beta chain) was identified during a study of T cell changes during pregnancy in multiple sclerosis. The V end lost 0 bases, the J end lost 4 bases, and 9 bases lay between the germline ends. The germline CDR1 and CDR2 sequences are SGHTA and FQGNSA. This CDR3 is 14 amino acids long. With regard to this clone: Other DNA sequences from this sample encode an identical CDR3 as well.

Only in-frame clones appear in the TCRdb table, and some are missing; sequencing was by immunoSEQ multiplex PCR. There are approximately 71,000 clones in the sample; approximately 90% occur only once, and over 1% lies in the top ten. The gene calls are TRBV7-2 and TRBJ2-5, with TRBD1 as a possible D gene (5 bases). The source is a female donor with multiple sclerosis, enrolled in a pregnancy study. The sample in question was peripheral blood, obtained in the third trimester of pregnancy. For the CDR3, the DNA is TGTGCCAGCAGCTTAGCGCTGCAGGGAGAGACCCAGTACTTC. Its protein product is CASSLALQGETQYF. The whole variable domain, filled in from reference TRBV7-2 and TRBJ2-5, reads GAGVSQSPSNKVTEKGKDVELRCDPISGHTALYWYRQSLGQGLEFLIYFQGNSAPDKSGLPSDRFSAERTGGSVSTLTIQRTQQEDSAVYLCASSLALQGETQYFGPGTRLLVL.